This T cell receptor beta chain came from a study of blood T cell repertoires in COVID-19. On the study more broadly: The United States, Italy and Spain provided the acute and convalescent COVID-19 samples. Sample material is recorded as cDNA or gDNA derived from T cells, B-cell-depleted T cells, or PBMCs.

Original handling: The authors estimated nucleated cell counts from reference gene primer amplification. Using immunoSEQ multiplex PCR, the repertoire was profiled, and TCRdb retains in-frame clones only, with some absent. The V and J calls and clone size are taken from that table; D and trimming were inferred from the DNA. Altogether 120,000 to 150,000 clones are present, about 87% being singletons, with the ten largest covering approximately 0.98%. Losses at the gene ends were 4 bases for V and 5 bases for J; bases not matched to a gene: 13. Germline V gene lookup returns CDR1 MNHEY and CDR2 SVGEGT. CDR3 length: 16 residues.

The chain carries TRBV6-2 or TRBV6-3 and TRBJ2-7, with 8 bases matching TRBD2. Input material: peripheral blood. This receptor was identified in a woman in her forties or fifties with acute or convalescent COVID-19. The CDR3 here is CASSSDPGLGRDEQYF. The DNA for the CDR3 is TGTGCCAGCAGTTCCGATCCGGGACTAGGAAGGGACGAGCAGTACTTC.